This record concerns one TCR beta chain sequence. The antigen remains unidentified. The CDR3 loop spans 13 amino acids. Per germline, CDR1 GTSNPN and CDR2 SVGIG (reference sequence). V gave up 5 bases and J gave up 1 base; unmatched junction bases: 4. TCRdb keeps only in-frame clones here, not all; method: immunoSEQ multiplex PCR. The sample carries approximately 9,300 clones, around half recorded once. This sample stems from a study of T cell clonotyping in hematopoietic cell transplantation. Points from the study as a whole: At the given depth, recipient repertoires were over 95% de novo clonotypes. After transplant, recipient diversity fell while pathologically expanded clonotypes grew through day 180. Graft donor and pretransplant recipient Inverse Simpson Index values predicted broader posttransplant TCR diversity.

Blood collection times were about day -28 and days 30, 100, 180 posttransplant. The chain couples TRBV30 to TRBJ2-7, with TRBD1 matching 8 bases. The material sequenced was peripheral blood mononuclear cells, taken 100 days after allogeneic stem cell transplant. The sequence came from a female patient between 50 and 59 years old who had an allogeneic stem cell transplant from an unrelated donor, so the T cells may come from the graft donor. Some clones in this sample may be carry-over from other donors' samples. CDR3 in DNA: TGTGCCTGGGCGACAGGGGAATCCTACGAGCAGTACTTC. Its protein product is CAWATGESYEQYF.